The 30 T cell receptor beta chains below come from one sample, sequenced in a study of OX40 agonist ivuxolimab in advanced cancers. The data were produced by immunoSEQ multiplex PCR, yet TCRdb's version contains in-frame clones alone and is incomplete. The sample yields over 60,000 clones, 75% to 90% seen once. This specimen consisted of CD4+ or CD8+ T cells sorted from blood, obtained in a trial of the OX40 agonist ivuxolimab. The receptors originated from an adult with an advanced solid tumor such as melanoma, head and neck, liver or kidney cancer.

The chain uses TRBV28 and TRBJ2-7, with D perhaps TRBD1 or TRBD2 (5 bases each). The CDR3 runs 15 residues. CDR1 MDHEN and CDR2 SYDVKM come from the germline V gene. With 2 bases removed from V and 5 bases from J, the gap between germline ends came to 16 bases. The CDR3 sequence: CASSLLSRGGHEQYF. CDR3 in DNA: TGTGCCAGCAGTTTACTTAGCCGGGGCGGCCACGAGCAGTACTTC. Drawing the rest from reference TRBV28 and TRBJ2-7, the complete variable domain is DVKVTQSSRYLVKRTGEKVFLECVQDMDHENMFWYRQDPGLGLRLIYFSYDVKMKEKGDIPEGYSVSREKKERFSLILESASTNQTSMYLCASSLLSRGGHEQYFGPGTRLTVT.

The J gene is TRBJ1-2, the V gene TRBV6-5; D gene unclear. The CDR3 runs to 14 residues. The germline CDR1 and CDR2 sequences are MNHEY and SVGAGI. Trimming removed 2 bases from V and 4 bases from J, with 11 bases in between. The CDR3 DNA follows: TGTGCCAGCAGTTACATTGGCACAGCCTATGGCTACACCTTC. Residues: CASSYIGTAYGYTF.

This clone was counted a single time. The rearrangement joins TRBV28 to TRBJ2-7; D gene uncertain. Trimming shortened V by 5 bases and J by 7 bases, and 12 bases separated the two germline ends. The CDR3 is 12 residues long. Germline V gene data show CDR1 as MDHEN and CDR2 as SYDVKM. CDR3 region: CASSTTWGEQYF. As DNA, the CDR3 is TGTGCCAGCAGTACTACATGGGGTGAGCAGTACTTC. Using reference TRBV28 and TRBJ2-7 for the parts outside the CDR3, the full variable domain is DVKVTQSSRYLVKRTGEKVFLECVQDMDHENMFWYRQDPGLGLRLIYFSYDVKMKEKGDIPEGYSVSREKKERFSLILESASTNQTSMYLCASSTTWGEQYFGPGTRLTVT.

The J gene is TRBJ2-1, the V gene TRBV2, with D tentatively TRBD1 (5 bases). V was pared by 6 bases and J by 8 bases, with 14 bases between. Germline CDR1 reads SNHLY; CDR2 reads FYNNEI. The CDR3 runs to 13 residues. The CDR3 region is CASRSIMGHEQFF. CDR3 in DNA: TGTGCCAGCAGAAGTATAATGGGGCATGAGCAGTTCTTC.

The genes are TRBV4-2 and TRBJ2-2; a possible D gene is TRBD2 (5 bases). Between the trimmed V and J ends, which lost 3 bases and 0 bases, there was a span of 26 bases. The germline V gene has CDR1 LGHNA and CDR2 YNFKEQ. This CDR3 comprises 21 residues. The chain's CDR3 is CASSHIFGGTTKNANTGELFF. CDR3 coding DNA: TGTGCCAGCAGCCACATCTTTGGAGGCACTACGAAGAACGCGAACACCGGGGAGCTGTTTTTT.

The chain carries TRBV10-3 and TRBJ1-2; D unresolved. Between the trimmed V and J ends, which lost 4 bases and 4 bases, there was a span of 10 bases. Germline CDR1 and CDR2: ENHRY and SYGVKD. This CDR3 has 13 amino acids. Here the CDR3 reads CAISVGVGYGYTF. DNA of the CDR3: TGTGCCATCAGTGTTGGGGTCGGCTATGGCTACACCTTC.

The gene calls are TRBV7-2 and TRBJ2-2; D might be TRBD2 (5 bases). This CDR3 region has 15 residues. Germline V lookup: CDR1 SGHTA, CDR2 FQGNSA. The V and J ends lost 5 bases and 4 bases respectively, with 14 bases between them. DNA of the CDR3: TGTGCCAGCAGCAAGGGCGGGTCGAGCACCGGGGAGCTGTTTTTT. The encoded protein is CASSKGGSSTGELFF.

This rearrangement joins TRBV7-8 to TRBJ1-4; a weak D match, TRBD1 (6 bases). Germline CDR1 and CDR2: SGHVS and FQNEAQ. The CDR3 spans 16 residues. With 3 bases removed from V and 8 bases from J, the gap between germline ends came to 19 bases. The CDR3 protein is CASSFRDRTDGEKLFF. The CDR3, as DNA: TGTGCCAGCAGCTTTCGAGACAGGACCGATGGGGAAAAACTGTTTTTT.

The chain employs TRBV19 and TRBJ2-7; 7 bases map to TRBD1. Trimming cost V 1 base and J 0 bases; bases outside gene matches: 6. Germline loops: CDR1 LNHDA, CDR2 SQIVND (reference sequence). There are 16 residues in the CDR3. The CDR3 is CASSIASGGSSYEQYF. Written as DNA, the CDR3 is TGTGCCAGTAGTATAGCCTCAGGGGGATCCTCCTACGAGCAGTACTTC. Using reference TRBV19 and TRBJ2-7 for the parts outside the CDR3, the full variable domain is DGGITQSPKYLFRKEGQNVTLSCEQNLNHDAMYWYRQDPGQGLRLIYYSQIVNDFQKGDIAEGYSVSREKKESFPLTVTSAQKNPTAFYLCASSIASGGSSYEQYFGPGTRLTVT.

J is TRBJ1-4 and V is TRBV25-1, with 7 bases that match TRBD1. CDR3 length: 17 residues. The V gene end was trimmed by 2 bases and the J gene end by 0 bases; junction bases not matched to a gene: 6. Germline-derived CDR1 and CDR2 are MGHDK and SYGVNS. The chain's CDR3 is CASSEAFGTATNEKLFF. For the CDR3, the DNA is TGTGCCAGCAGTGAAGCTTTTGGGACAGCAACTAATGAAAAACTGTTTTTT. Complete variable domain (other parts from reference TRBV25-1 and TRBJ1-4): EADIYQTPRYLVIGTGKKITLECSQTMGHDKMYWYQQDPGMELHLIHYSYGVNSTEKGDLSSESTVSRIRTEHFPLTLESARPSHTSQYLCASSEAFGTATNEKLFFGSGTQLSVL.

The rearrangement joins TRBV5-1 to TRBJ2-7; D is unclear. V was shortened by 1 base and J by 3 bases, with 26 bases between the two germline ends. The CDR3 has 19 amino acids. Germline V gene lookup returns CDR1 SGHRS and CDR2 YFSETQ. CDR3 in DNA: TGCGCCAGCAGCTTGTCGATTCCCGGGTCAGGACGGCCCAGCTACGAGCAGTACTTC. Translation gives CASSLSIPGSGRPSYEQYF.

Here the CDR3 DNA reads TGTGCCAGCAGCCGAAGTGCCGAGCAGTACTTC. Translated: CASSRSAEQYF. This sequence joins TRBV6-1 and TRBJ2-7, with D unresolved. V was pared by 6 bases and J by 6 bases, with 9 bases between. Germline CDR1 MNHNS, CDR2 SASEGT. The length of the CDR3 is 11 residues.

The chain uses TRBV5-4 and TRBJ1-1; maybe TRBD1 (5 bases). Germline V gene lookup returns CDR1 SGHNT and CDR2 YYREEE (reference sequence). The V gene lost 0 bases and the J gene lost 0 bases, with 12 bases spanning the gap. CDR3 size: 16 residues. This CDR3 reads CASSLDPSGMNTEAFF. For the CDR3, the DNA is TGTGCCAGCAGCTTGGACCCCTCAGGGATGAACACTGAAGCTTTCTTT.

There are a few counts of this clone. The chain joins TRBV5-5 to TRBJ2-7, with TRBD2 matching over 12 bases. CDR1 and CDR2 (germline): SGHKS, YYEKEE (reference sequence). J was trimmed by 2 bases and V by 5 bases; bases with no gene match: 5. CDR3 size: 15 residues. The CDR3 here is CASSQGLAGTYEQYF. The CDR3 nucleotides read TGTGCCAGCAGTCAAGGACTAGCGGGGACCTACGAGCAGTACTTC.

In this sample, this clone turned up once. This chain connects TRBV7-2 to TRBJ2-7; 11 bases map to TRBD1. With V trimmed by 5 bases and J by 5 bases, 5 bases remained unmatched. Germline lookup yields CDR1 SGHTA and CDR2 FQGNSA. This CDR3 has 14 residues. The CDR3 loop reads CASSRGQGAHEQYF. CDR3 DNA: TGTGCCAGCAGCCGCGGACAGGGGGCACACGAGCAGTACTTC.

This chain uses TRBV18 with TRBJ2-7; D possibly corresponds to TRBD1 (6 bases). CDR3 size: 15 residues. V was pared by 4 bases and J by 4 bases, with 17 bases between. Germline values: CDR1 KGHSH, CDR2 LQKENI. In DNA, the CDR3 is TGTGCCAGCTCACTAAACACAGGGAAGAGGTACGAGCAGTACTTC. Translation: CASSLNTGKRYEQYF.

The rearrangement uses TRBV14 and TRBJ2-1; 9 bases map to TRBD1. The CDR3 is made up of 14 amino acids. Germline V lookup: CDR1 SGHDN, CDR2 FVKESK. V shed 1 base and J 5 bases; nucleotides not matched to a gene: 0. The DNA of the CDR3 is TGTGCCAGCAGCCAAGGGACAGGGGACAATGAGCAGTTCTTC. This codes for CASSQGTGDNEQFF.

The chain recombines TRBV6-5 with TRBJ1-6, with D perhaps TRBD1 (5 bases). V shed 8 bases and J shed 6 bases, with 14 bases lying between them. The V gene's germline CDR1 is MNHEY and CDR2 SVGAGI. This CDR3 has 14 residues. In nucleotides, the CDR3 is TGTGCCAGCCATGAGGGGTCTATTAATTCACCCCTCCACTTT. Protein product: CASHEGSINSPLHF.

The chain is built from TRBV18 and TRBJ2-2; D remains unclear. Between the trimmed V and J ends, which lost 2 bases and 6 bases, there was a span of 10 bases. Germline V gives CDR1 KGHSH, CDR2 LQKENI. The CDR3 is 14 amino acids. The CDR3 coding sequence is TGTGCCAGCTCACCAGGGGATCAGGCCGGGGAGCTGTTTTTT. It yields the protein CASSPGDQAGELFF.

V is TRBV5-4 and J is TRBJ1-6, with D hard to call. The V and J ends lost 1 base and 7 bases respectively, with 12 bases between them. The CDR3 length is 15 residues. Per the germline V gene, CDR1 is SGHNT and CDR2 is YYREEE (reference sequence). The CDR3 spells CASSLSGRRNSPLHF. CDR3 nucleotide sequence: TGTGCCAGCAGCTTGTCAGGCAGGCGGAATTCACCCCTCCACTTT. The whole variable domain, filled in from reference TRBV5-4 and TRBJ1-6, reads ETGVTQSPTHLIKTRGQQVTLRCSSQSGHNTVSWYQQALGQGPQFIFQYYREEENGRGNFPPRFSGLQFPNYSSELNVNALELDDSALYLCASSLSGRRNSPLHFGNGTRLTVT.

This clone is a singleton in its sample. The chain is built from TRBV18 and TRBJ1-1, with a tentative D call TRBD1 (5 bases). This CDR3 has 15 residues. The germline V gene has CDR1 KGHSH and CDR2 LQKENI. V lost 2 bases to trimming and J lost 0 bases, with 10 bases between them. This chain's CDR3 is CASSPGQGLNTEAFF. DNA of the CDR3: TGTGCCAGCTCACCAGGTCAGGGTCTGAACACTGAAGCTTTCTTT.

The chain couples TRBV29-1 to TRBJ2-7; 10 bases line up with TRBD2. The CDR3 is 13 amino acids. Unmatched junction bases numbered 2, after V lost 6 bases and J lost 0 bases. Germline V CDR1 and CDR2: SQVTM, ANQGSEA. CDR3 bases: TGCAGCGTAGCTAGCGGGGGCTCCTACGAGCAGTACTTC. It specifies CSVASGGSYEQYF.

J is TRBJ2-5 and V is TRBV7-2; 8 bases are shared with TRBD1. CDR3 length equals 12 residues. The germline gives CDR1 SGHTA, CDR2 FQGNSA. V gave up 5 bases and J gave up 9 bases; unmatched junction bases: 5. Here the CDR3 reads CASSLTGGSQYF. DNA of the CDR3: TGTGCCAGCAGCCTCACAGGGGGGTCCCAGTACTTC. Using reference TRBV7-2 and TRBJ2-5 for the parts outside the CDR3, the full variable domain is GAGVSQSPSNKVTEKGKDVELRCDPISGHTALYWYRQSLGQGLEFLIYFQGNSAPDKSGLPSDRFSAERTGGSVSTLTIQRTQQEDSAVYLCASSLTGGSQYFGPGTRLLVL.

This chain uses TRBV28 with TRBJ1-1, with 7 bases matching TRBD1. Unmatched junction bases numbered 3, after V lost 1 base and J lost 10 bases. Looked up from germline, CDR1 is MDHEN and CDR2 is SYDVKM. The CDR3 has 12 residues. The DNA for the CDR3 is TGTGCCAGCAGTTTATTCAGGGGGGGAGCTTTCTTT. Translating gives CASSLFRGGAFF.

The genes are TRBV30 and TRBJ1-1, with no clear D. This CDR3 region has 13 residues. Trimming left V 2 bases short and J 0 bases short, with 7 bases between. CDR1 and CDR2 (germline): GTSNPN, SVGIG (reference sequence). This chain's CDR3 is CAWSTDLNTEAFF. The CDR3 DNA sequence: TGTGCCTGGAGTACAGATCTGAACACTGAAGCTTTCTTT.

The CDR3 reads CASSSGVVNTEAFF. CDR3 coding DNA: TGTGCCAGCAGCTCAGGGGTGGTGAACACTGAAGCTTTCTTT. This chain connects TRBV7-2 to TRBJ1-1; possible D gene TRBD1, 6 bases. The CDR3 is 14 residues long. Deletions cut 4 bases from V and 0 bases from J, with 9 bases between. Germline values: CDR1 SGHTA, CDR2 FQGNSA.

The rearrangement joins TRBV5-1 to TRBJ1-1, with D hard to call. Trimming removed 4 bases from V and 1 base from J, with 11 bases in between. Germline V CDR1 and CDR2: SGHRS, YFSETQ. The CDR3 has 14 residues. DNA of the CDR3: TGCGCCAGCAGCCTTCTTATGGGGAACACTGAAGCTTTCTTT. Protein: CASSLLMGNTEAFF.

The rearrangement links TRBV21-1 to TRBJ1-2. TRBV21-1 is recorded as a pseudogene. The length of the CDR3 is 9 residues. CDR3 DNA sequence: TGTGCCAGCAGCGCCCTGGGCACCTTC. Amino acid sequence: CASSALGTF.

Here the CDR3 reads CASSDRAQPQHF. CDR3 nucleotide sequence: TGTGCCAGCAGTGACAGAGCTCAGCCCCAGCATTTT. This chain connects TRBV6-1 to TRBJ1-5, with D unclear. Trimming pared 3 bases from V and 6 bases from J, leaving 6 bases between. Germline CDR1 reads MNHNS; CDR2 reads SASEGT. This CDR3 is built from 12 residues.

The gene calls are TRBV4-1 and TRBJ2-5; TRBD2 agrees at 9 bases. The closer fit of TRBJ2-7 to the DNA end suggests the J call may be wrong. Per the germline V gene, CDR1 is MGHRA and CDR2 is YSYEKL. The CDR3 totals 17 residues. CDR3 nucleotide sequence: TGCGCCAGCAGCCAAGGTCAGTCTAGCGGGGTAGCCTACGAGCAGTACTTC. Protein sequence: CASSQGQSSGVAYEQYF.